These 28 T cell receptor beta chains share one sample of origin, sequenced in a study of blood T cell repertoires in COVID-19. Repertoires were generated with immunoSEQ multiplex PCR, while TCRdb's copy carries only in-frame clones and drops some. Among 250,000 to 350,000 clones listed, about 90% were seen once. The sequenced sample consisted of PBMCs or T cells enriched from blood (not recorded which). The receptors here all came from a young woman with acute COVID-19.

The chain joins TRBV6-4 to TRBJ1-6; D is possibly TRBD1 (5 bases). The CDR3 is 14 residues long. V lost 6 bases and J 9 bases, leaving 15 bases between the germline ends. Germline CDR1 and CDR2: MRHNA and SNTAGT. This CDR3 is CASRAQGERSPLHF. The CDR3 DNA is TGTGCCAGCAGGGCCCAGGGTGAGCGTTCACCCCTCCACTTT.

The chain is built from TRBV5-1 and TRBJ2-7; TRBD1 might be the D (6 bases). In germline, CDR1 is SGHRS, CDR2 YFSETQ. The germline V and J ends were trimmed by 0 bases and 5 bases, with 15 bases remaining between them. The CDR3 is made up of 15 amino acids. The CDR3 sequence: CASSLEEQGVNEQYF. The CDR3 nucleotides are TGCGCCAGCAGCTTGGAGGAACAGGGAGTAAACGAGCAGTACTTC.

This clone came up a few times. The chain recombines TRBV6-5 with TRBJ2-1; TRBD1 matches at 9 bases. The CDR3 sequence is 13 residues long. J was trimmed by 7 bases and V by 2 bases; bases with no gene match: 0. The germline V gene has CDR1 MNHEY and CDR2 SVGAGI. CDR3 in amino acids: CASSYDRGNEQFF. The CDR3 bases are TGTGCCAGCAGTTACGACAGGGGGAATGAGCAGTTCTTC.

The V call is TRBV5-1, the J call TRBJ2-5; the D gene is possibly TRBD2 (6 bases). This CDR3 comprises 15 residues. CDR1 SGHRS and CDR2 YFSETQ come from the germline V gene. V gave up 3 bases and J gave up 1 base, with 13 bases separating them. CDR3 sequence reads: CASSSGLAFQETQYF. The CDR3 bases are TGCGCCAGCAGCTCAGGTCTAGCGTTCCAAGAGACCCAGTACTTC.

With regard to this clone: Sequence at one end of the junction differs from germline and may be a read error. The chain links TRBV11-1 to TRBJ2-2; no clear D gene. The CDR3 length is 12 residues. Germline assignment: CDR1 SGHAT and CDR2 FQDESV (reference sequence). CDR3 sequence (DNA): TGTGCCAGCAGCCAGTACACGGGGGAGCTGTTTTTT. Its protein product is CASSQYTGELFF.

The table lists this clone with a count of one. The chain links TRBV19 to TRBJ2-7; 7 bases align to TRBD2. V shed 6 bases, J shed 2 bases, and the junction held 10 bases outside the gene matches. The CDR3 has 15 amino acids. Per germline, CDR1 LNHDA and CDR2 SQIVND (reference sequence). The CDR3 here is CASRTGGGPAYEQYF. CDR3 nucleotides: TGTGCCAGTAGAACGGGGGGAGGTCCCGCCTACGAGCAGTACTTC. Drawing the rest from reference TRBV19 and TRBJ2-7, the complete variable domain is DGGITQSPKYLFRKEGQNVTLSCEQNLNHDAMYWYRQDPGQGLRLIYYSQIVNDFQKGDIAEGYSVSREKKESFPLTVTSAQKNPTAFYLCASRTGGGPAYEQYFGPGTRLTVT.

The gene calls are TRBV7-8 and TRBJ1-4; no clear D. Trimming removed 5 bases at V and 4 bases at J, with 17 bases between. CDR3 length: 16 residues. CDR1 and CDR2 (germline): SGHVS, FQNEAQ. This CDR3 is CASSPIEGFFNEKLFF. In DNA form, the CDR3 reads TGTGCCAGCAGCCCGATCGAGGGTTTTTTTAATGAAAAACTGTTTTTT.

This chain joins TRBV28 and TRBJ1-2, with 8 nucleotides matching TRBD1. The CDR3 has 15 amino acids. Germline V lookup: CDR1 MDHEN, CDR2 SYDVKM. The trim removed 7 bases at V and 8 bases at J, leaving 15 bases unmatched. The CDR3 DNA reads TGTGCCAGCACATCAGTCAGCGACAGGGGCTGGGGCTACACCTTC. Protein product: CASTSVSDRGWGYTF.

The rearrangement links TRBV19 to TRBJ1-6; 11 nucleotides match TRBD1. The J segment lost 10 bases and the V segment lost 6 bases, leaving 17 bases of the junction unmatched. The length of the CDR3 is 18 residues. Looked up from germline, CDR1 is LNHDA and CDR2 is SQIVND (reference sequence). The CDR3 DNA sequence: TGTGCCAGTAGCCCCGGGACAGGGGGGGACCTAACCGGGTCACCCCTCCACTTT. It translates to CASSPGTGGDLTGSPLHF.

This chain connects TRBV14 to TRBJ1-4, with D perhaps matching TRBD1 (5 bases). The V gene's germline CDR1 is SGHDN and CDR2 FVKESK. Trimming took 1 base from V and 14 from J, leaving 20 bases between them. The CDR3 contains 15 residues. This CDR3 reads CASSQGSKGSVVLFF. DNA of the CDR3: TGTGCCAGCAGCCAAGGTTCGAAGGGGTCGGTGGTTCTGTTTTTT. The full variable domain, rest sourced from reference TRBV14 and TRBJ1-4, is EAGVTQFPSHSVIEKGQTVTLRCDPISGHDNLYWYRRVMGKEIKFLLHFVKESKQDESGMPNNRFLAERTGGTYSTLKVQPAELEDSGVYFCASSQGSKGSVVLFFGSGTQLSVL.

The rearrangement uses TRBV5-1 and TRBJ2-7; a possible D gene is TRBD2 (6 bases). CDR3 length: 14 amino acids. Germline CDR1 reads SGHRS; CDR2 reads YFSETQ. Trimming pared 3 bases from V and 3 bases from J, leaving 13 bases between. The CDR3 DNA follows: TGCGCCAGCAGCTACCGACTAGGAGTCTACGAGCAGTACTTC. Translation: CASSYRLGVYEQYF. Looking up the rest from reference TRBV5-1 and TRBJ2-7 gives the full variable domain: KAGVTQTPRYLIKTRGQQVTLSCSPISGHRSVSWYQQTPGQGLQFLFEYFSETQRNKGNFPGRFSGRQFSNSRSEMNVSTLELGDSALYLCASSYRLGVYEQYFGPGTRLTVT.

V usage is TRBV5-5 and J usage is TRBJ1-5, with D possibly matching TRBD1 (5 bases). The CDR3 has 16 residues. CDR1 and CDR2 from the germline V gene are SGHKS and YYEKEE (reference sequence). V gave up 0 bases and J gave up 3 bases, with 13 bases separating them. The CDR3 is CASSLALGQNNQPQHF. CDR3 DNA sequence: TGTGCCAGCAGCTTGGCTTTGGGGCAGAACAATCAGCCCCAGCATTTT.

The chain couples TRBV28 to TRBJ1-5; D call uncertain. Germline CDR1 MDHEN, CDR2 SYDVKM. V was pared by 10 bases and J by 9 bases, with 7 bases between. The CDR3 covers 9 residues. The CDR3 nucleotides read TGTGCCACCACACCGCCCCAGCATTTT. This sequence encodes CATTPPQHF.

The chain carries TRBV11-3 and TRBJ2-7, with 10 bases matching TRBD1. The CDR3 runs to 14 residues. The V segment lost 4 bases and the J segment 4 bases; nucleotides outside the gene matches: 4. Germline V gene data show CDR1 as SGHNT and CDR2 as YENEEA. In nucleotides, the CDR3 is TGTGCCAGCAGCTCCCCGGGACAGGGGTACGAGCAGTACTTC. Amino acid sequence: CASSSPGQGYEQYF. Filled out from reference TRBV11-3 and TRBJ2-7, the complete variable domain reads EAGVVQSPRYKIIEKKQPVAFWCNPISGHNTLYWYLQNLGQGPELLIRYENEEAVDDSQLPKDRFSAERLKGVDSTLKIQPAELGDSAVYLCASSSPGQGYEQYFGPGTRLTVT.

The V call is TRBV29-1, the J call TRBJ2-7; a possible D gene is TRBD2 (6 bases). Trimming left V 7 bases short and J 4 bases short, with 11 bases between. CDR1 is SQVTM and CDR2 is ANQGSEA in the germline V gene. The CDR3 extends over 11 amino acids. The CDR3 loop reads CSGMTSYEQYF. The DNA of the CDR3 is TGCAGCGGAATGACTAGTTACGAGCAGTACTTC.

The CDR3 is CASSYSSGRTNEQFF. CDR3 nucleotides: TGTGCCAGCAGTTACTCGAGCGGGAGGACGAATGAGCAGTTCTTC. This chain connects TRBV6-5 to TRBJ2-1; 9 bases agree with TRBD2. The CDR3 contains 15 residues. The germline V gene has CDR1 MNHEY and CDR2 SVGAGI. V lost 0 bases, J lost 7 bases, and 4 bases stayed unmatched.

This clone has a single count. The chain couples TRBV5-4 to TRBJ2-7, with 9 bases aligning to TRBD2. This CDR3 region has 14 residues. Germline values: CDR1 SGHNT, CDR2 YYREEE (reference sequence). After removal of 4 bases from V and 5 bases from J, the junction contained 7 bases not matched to a gene. This CDR3 reads CASSQGLASHEQYF. For the CDR3, the DNA is TGTGCCAGCAGCCAGGGACTAGCATCCCACGAGCAGTACTTC.

The chain uses TRBV9 and TRBJ1-2; D is undetermined. V was pared by 1 base and J by 8 bases, with 9 bases between. This CDR3 is 12 amino acids long. Germline V gene sequence: CDR1 SGDLS, CDR2 YYNGEE. CDR3 DNA sequence: TGTGCCAGCAGCGTATTGGCTCGCGGCTACACCTTC. It translates to CASSVLARGYTF.

V gene TRBV11-2 combines with J gene TRBJ2-3, with D perhaps TRBD1 (6 bases). The CDR3 consists of 13 residues. Trimming removed 3 bases from V and 5 bases from J, with 9 bases in between. The germline gives CDR1 SGHAT, CDR2 FQNNGV. CDR3: CASSFKGGDTQYF. In DNA form, the CDR3 reads TGTGCCAGCAGCTTTAAAGGGGGAGATACGCAGTATTTT.

The chain uses TRBV5-5 and TRBJ2-5, with 9 bases that match TRBD2. This CDR3 region has 14 residues. V shed 3 bases, J shed 1 base, and the junction held 1 base outside the gene matches. Germline loops: CDR1 SGHKS, CDR2 YYEKEE (reference sequence). The CDR3 DNA reads as TGTGCCAGCAGCTGGGGACTAGCCCAAGAGACCCAGTACTTC. Translating it yields CASSWGLAQETQYF.

The genes are TRBV5-1 and TRBJ1-1, with 8 bases identical to TRBD1. Germline loops: CDR1 SGHRS, CDR2 YFSETQ. The V and J ends lost 0 bases and 7 bases, in that order; junction bases with no gene match: 5. The CDR3 loop spans 14 amino acids. CDR3 sequence reads: CASSLEAGGFEAFF. The CDR3, as DNA: TGCGCCAGCAGCTTGGAGGCAGGGGGCTTTGAAGCTTTCTTT.

This rearrangement joins TRBV7-9 to TRBJ2-2; 11 positions match TRBD2. Germline assignment: CDR1 SEHNR and CDR2 FQNEAQ (reference sequence). The CDR3 runs 15 residues. Unmatched junction bases numbered 2, after V lost 3 bases and J lost 5 bases. CDR3 DNA sequence: TGTGCCAGCAGCTTTACTAGCGGGAGAACCGGGGAGCTGTTTTTT. It yields the protein CASSFTSGRTGELFF.

CDR3 in amino acids: CASSLAENQPQHF. CDR3 nucleotide sequence: TGTGCCAGCAGTTTAGCAGAGAATCAGCCCCAGCATTTT. The rearrangement links TRBV12-3 or TRBV12-4 to TRBJ1-5; D unclear. The CDR3 spans 13 residues. Trimming stripped 0 bases from V and 4 bases from J, with 4 bases between.

The chain is built from TRBV11-1 and TRBJ2-2; 8 positions match TRBD1. The germline gives CDR1 SGHAT, CDR2 FQDESV (reference sequence). The V gene end was trimmed by 5 bases and the J gene end by 0 bases; junction bases not matched to a gene: 5. The CDR3 is made up of 16 amino acids. CDR3 DNA sequence: TGTGCCAGCAGCCGGACAGGGTTCGCGAACACCGGGGAGCTGTTTTTT. The encoded protein is CASSRTGFANTGELFF.

The chain has TRBV11-2 and TRBJ2-2, with D perhaps TRBD1 (5 bases). The CDR3 contains 15 residues. Germline V lookup: CDR1 SGHAT, CDR2 FQNNGV. Trimming took off 5 bases at V and 6 bases at J, with 16 bases between the two ends. The CDR3 sequence: CASSPTAGSPGELFF. In DNA, the CDR3 is TGTGCCAGCAGCCCAACTGCAGGGTCCCCCGGGGAGCTGTTTTTT.

The chain's CDR3 is CASSGWDSNTEAFF. CDR3 DNA sequence: TGTGCCAGCAGCGGGTGGGACAGCAACACTGAAGCTTTCTTT. This chain joins TRBV3-1 (or the pseudogene TRBV3-2) and TRBJ1-1, with 7 bases fitting TRBD1. J lost 2 bases, V lost 5 bases, and 5 bases had no gene match. CDR3 length: 14 amino acids. Germline V gives CDR1 LGHDT, CDR2 YNNKEL (reference sequence).

This chain connects TRBV20-1 to TRBJ1-2; 7 positions agree with TRBD1. J gave up 5 bases and V 7 bases, and 4 bases lay outside the gene matches. This CDR3 has 11 residues. Germline V gene data show CDR1 as DFQATT and CDR2 as SNEGSKA (reference sequence). The CDR3 reads CSVGQVYGYTF. CDR3 DNA sequence: TGCAGTGTTGGACAGGTGTATGGCTACACCTTC.

V is TRBV12-5 and J is TRBJ2-2; no definite D call. V lost 1 base and J lost 0, with 6 bases in between. The CDR3 is 15 amino acids. Per the germline V gene, CDR1 is LGHNT and CDR2 is FRNRAP. The CDR3 spells CASGLGATNTGELFF. CDR3 DNA: TGTGCTAGTGGTTTGGGGGCCACGAACACCGGGGAGCTGTTTTTT.